This T cell receptor beta chain was recovered during a study of patients and donors after allogeneic stem cell transplantation. V was cut by 5 bases and J by 7 bases, with 9 bases left in between. Germline V lookup: CDR1 MDHEN, CDR2 SYDVKM. The CDR3 loop spans 11 amino acids. This clonotype was picked up many times. TCRdb re-analysed the RT-PCR reads in MiXCR, keeping a single row per CDR3 protein. The repertoire has approximately 33,000 distinct CDR3 sequences, nearly 7% of them found once; the top ten carry about 34%. Sequences were obtained from blood, either unsorted or a sorted T cell fraction (not recorded which). This clonotype was sampled from a human donor who was either an allogeneic HSCT recipient or a stem cell or donor lymphocyte infusion donor (not recorded which). It is not recorded whose cells these are; they may come from a transplant donor. The rearrangement joins TRBV28 to TRBJ2-7; D unresolved. CDR3 DNA sequence: TGTGCCAGCAGTACATGGGGAGAGCAGTACTTC. This codes for CASSTWGEQYF. Looking up the rest from reference TRBV28 and TRBJ2-7 gives the full variable domain: DVKVTQSSRYLVKRTGEKVFLECVQDMDHENMFWYRQDPGLGLRLIYFSYDVKMKEKGDIPEGYSVSREKKERFSLILESASTNQTSMYLCASSTWGEQYFGPGTRLTVT.